One and the same sample provided the 11 T cell receptor beta chains below, sequenced in a study of patients and donors after allogeneic stem cell transplantation. Each CDR3 protein is one row after TCRdb ran MiXCR on the RT-PCR reads. This sample carries 160,000 or so distinct CDR3 sequences, 24% of them seen once, and the ten largest clones take approximately 26%. Sequencing input: blood, either unsorted or a sorted T cell fraction (not recorded which). The source is a human donor who was either an allogeneic HSCT recipient or a stem cell or donor lymphocyte infusion donor (not recorded which). It is not recorded whose cells these are; they may come from a transplant donor.

The CDR3 coding sequence is TGTGCCATCAGGGGACAGGGAACCCCTGAAGCTTTCTTT. Translation: CAIRGQGTPEAFF. V is TRBV10-3 and J is TRBJ1-1, with 9 positions matching TRBD1. CDR1 and CDR2 (germline): ENHRY, SYGVKD. The CDR3 runs 13 residues. Trimming took 6 bases from V and 6 from J; bases not matched to a gene: 5.

This clonotype was found many times. The chain carries TRBV28 and TRBJ1-5; D is ambiguous. V was clipped by 6 bases and J by 2 bases, with 14 bases between them. Germline assignment: CDR1 MDHEN and CDR2 SYDVKM. The CDR3 loop spans 15 amino acids. CDR3 residues: CASSKDGDGNQPQHF. In DNA, the CDR3 is TGTGCCAGCAGCAAGGACGGGGATGGCAATCAGCCCCAGCATTTT. Full variable domain (remainder filled in from reference TRBV28 and TRBJ1-5): DVKVTQSSRYLVKRTGEKVFLECVQDMDHENMFWYRQDPGLGLRLIYFSYDVKMKEKGDIPEGYSVSREKKERFSLILESASTNQTSMYLCASSKDGDGNQPQHFGDGTRLSIL.

This clonotype has ten or more counts. This sequence joins TRBV12-3 or TRBV12-4 and TRBJ1-1; possible D gene TRBD1, 6 bases. The V end lost 3 bases, the J end lost 5 bases, and 16 bases lay between the germline ends. CDR3 length: 15 amino acids. The CDR3 reads CASSFPLQGGTEAFF. The CDR3 bases are TGTGCCAGCAGTTTTCCCTTACAGGGAGGGACTGAAGCTTTCTTT.

The J gene is TRBJ2-2, the V gene TRBV24-1; D perhaps matches TRBD2 (5 bases). CDR3 size: 13 residues. Germline CDR1 reads KGHDR; CDR2 reads SFDVKD. The ends were cut back, 4 bases at V and 6 bases at J, with 8 bases in the middle. CDR3 region: CATSDLSAGELFF. The CDR3 region has the DNA TGTGCCACCAGTGACCTTAGCGCCGGGGAGCTGTTTTTT.

The sample holds a few counts of this clonotype. The chain combines TRBV6-2 or TRBV6-3 with TRBJ1-2; D might be TRBD1 (5 bases). There are 15 residues in the CDR3. Germline-derived CDR1 and CDR2 are MNHEY and SVGEGT. With 0 bases removed from V and 8 bases from J, the gap between germline ends came to 16 bases. As DNA, the CDR3 is TGTGCCAGCAGTTACTCGATCCTACAGGAGTTCGGCTACACCTTC. Translation gives CASSYSILQEFGYTF.

This clonotype appeared a few times. This chain connects TRBV7-8 to TRBJ2-2; D is ambiguous. CDR3 size: 16 residues. Germline V lookup: CDR1 SGHVS, CDR2 FQNEAQ. Between the trimmed V and J ends, which lost 1 base and 4 bases, there was a span of 13 bases. Written as DNA, the CDR3 is TGTGCCAGCAGCTTAGGAGGTAGTGGAAGCACCGGGGAGCTGTTTTTT. Its translation: CASSLGGSGSTGELFF.

The chain couples TRBV5-1 to TRBJ1-1; D call uncertain. This CDR3 contains 14 residues. Germline CDR1 reads SGHRS; CDR2 reads YFSETQ. Deletions cut 4 bases from V and 0 bases from J, with 10 bases between. In DNA form, the CDR3 reads TGCGCCAGCAGCCAGGTGGTGATGAACACTGAAGCTTTCTTT. It codes for CASSQVVMNTEAFF.

This clonotype was found a few times. The chain recombines TRBV4-1 with TRBJ1-4, with 7 bases fitting TRBD1. V was pared by 2 bases and J by 4 bases, with 4 bases of the junction left unmatched. The CDR3 loop spans 15 amino acids. Germline CDR1 is MGHRA and CDR2 is YSYEKL. The CDR3 is CASSQTGAVNEKLFF. The CDR3 DNA sequence: TGCGCCAGCAGCCAAACAGGGGCCGTTAATGAAAAACTGTTTTTT.

This chain joins TRBV7-9 and TRBJ1-2; a weak D match, TRBD1 (5 bases). The CDR3 runs to 14 residues. Looked up from germline, CDR1 is SEHNR and CDR2 is FQNEAQ (reference sequence). V was cut by 8 bases and J by 3 bases, with 16 bases left in between. The CDR3 sequence is CASLPGTGDYGYTF. The CDR3 nucleotides are TGTGCCAGCCTTCCAGGGACTGGAGACTATGGCTACACCTTC. The full variable domain, in which reference TRBV7-9 and TRBJ1-2 provide the parts outside the CDR3, is DTGVSQNPRHKITKRGQNVTFRCDPISEHNRLYWYRQTLGQGPEFLTYFQNEAQLEKSRLLSDRFSAERPKGSFSTLEIQRTEQGDSAMYLCASLPGTGDYGYTFGSGTRLTVV.

This clonotype was picked up a small number of times. The CDR3: CASGGSPSGEKLFF. The CDR3 region has the DNA TGTGCCTCCGGTGGGAGTCCCTCTGGTGAAAAACTGTTTTTT. The gene calls are TRBV10-3 and TRBJ1-4, with D hard to call. The CDR3 is 14 residues long. V was pared by 11 bases and J by 7 bases, with 20 bases between. The germline V gene encodes CDR1 ENHRY and CDR2 SYGVKD.

This clonotype was seen many times. The gene calls are TRBV29-1 and TRBJ1-2, with D unresolved. The CDR3 has 11 residues. Germline V gene sequence: CDR1 SQVTM, CDR2 ANQGSEA. Trimming cost V 4 bases and J 8 bases, with 11 bases left between them. The CDR3 here is CSVVGEYGYTF. The DNA of the CDR3 is TGCAGCGTTGTCGGGGAGTACGGCTACACCTTC.